The rows below give T cell receptor beta chains drawn from one sample of a study of T-cell memory formation after mild COVID-19. TCRdb passed the 5' RACE reads through MiXCR, listing each CDR3 protein once. The repertoire holds fewer than 250,000 distinct CDR3 sequences, with 25% to 35% as singletons. The specimen sequenced was PBMCs or a T cell subset sorted from them (not recorded which). These receptors were obtained from an adult woman who had mild COVID-19 (a few samples of this study predate the infection). Cell type and time point are not known. Each CDR3 is given with its conserved first and last residue.

length	J	V	CDR3
16	TRBJ2-2	TRBV6-6	CASSTSSGGNTGELFF
15	TRBJ2-5	TRBV4-3	CASSPESAGWETQYF
12	TRBJ1-5	TRBV7-9	CASSLSNQPQHF
13	TRBJ2-7	TRBV30	CAWSTQGGYEQYF
15	TRBJ2-6	TRBV5-1	CASSWGSSGANVLTF
16	TRBJ1-3	TRBV27	CASRPLRDTSGNTIYF
16	TRBJ2-1	TRBV7-7	CASSLPRRGSYNEQFF
16	TRBJ2-7	TRBV7-3	CASSLTGQGLAYEQYF
14	TRBJ1-2	TRBV7-2	CASSPDGNNYGYTF
16	TRBJ1-6	TRBV18	CASSPPASSYNSPLHF
16	TRBJ1-5	TRBV4-1	CASSHVSGQGNQPQHF
15	TRBJ1-5	TRBV2	CASSVGSYSNQPQHF
15	TRBJ2-7	TRBV5-1	CASSLGVRISYEQYF
14	TRBJ2-7	TRBV7-9	CASSNRVPAYEQYF
15	TRBJ2-3	TRBV24-1	CATSDLRAATDTQYF
15	TRBJ2-1	TRBV27	CASRIAGGIYNEQFF
16	TRBJ1-3	TRBV7-9	CASSLEGRNSGNTIYF
17	TRBJ2-5	TRBV7-3	CASSLGLAGGFVETQYF
16	TRBJ2-5	TRBV12-3/TRBV12-4	CASSFLQGALIETQYF
13	TRBJ2-5	TRBV7-3	CASSPGGLETQYF
16	TRBJ2-1	TRBV12-3/TRBV12-4	CASSWGGGVMDNEQFF
16	TRBJ1-4	TRBV9	CASSPPRGSAGEKLFF
18	TRBJ2-4	TRBV7-2	CASSPSQGGGSAKNIQYF
14	TRBJ2-7	TRBV9	CASSVASGSYEQYF
16	TRBJ2-5	TRBV7-3	CASSLNAAGQTETQYF
14	TRBJ2-2	TRBV7-9	CASRVSSNTGELFF
15	TRBJ1-6	TRBV9	CASSVEGQGYSPLHF
14	TRBJ2-7	TRBV6-5	CASSSGSGGREQYF
14	TRBJ1-2	TRBV4-2	CASSQVQGGYGYTF
11	TRBJ1-1	TRBV6-2/TRBV6-3	CASSYSTEAFF
11	TRBJ1-1	TRBV20-1	CSARDYDEAFF
15	TRBJ2-7	TRBV6-2/TRBV6-3	CASSRAGSYSYEQYF
16	TRBJ1-1	TRBV3-1	CASSLGGYSLNTEAFF